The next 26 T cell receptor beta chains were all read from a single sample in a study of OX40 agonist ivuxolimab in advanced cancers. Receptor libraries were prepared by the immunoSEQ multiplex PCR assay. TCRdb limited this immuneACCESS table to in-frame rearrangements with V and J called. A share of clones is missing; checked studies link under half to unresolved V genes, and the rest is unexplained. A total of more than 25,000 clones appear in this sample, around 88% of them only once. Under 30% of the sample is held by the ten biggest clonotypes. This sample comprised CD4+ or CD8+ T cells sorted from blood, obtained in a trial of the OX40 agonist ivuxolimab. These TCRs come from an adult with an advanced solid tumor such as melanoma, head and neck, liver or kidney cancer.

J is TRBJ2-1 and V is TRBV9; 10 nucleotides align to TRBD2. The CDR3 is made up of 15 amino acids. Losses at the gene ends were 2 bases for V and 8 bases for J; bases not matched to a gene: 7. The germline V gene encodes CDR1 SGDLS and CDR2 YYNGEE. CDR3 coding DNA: TGTGCCAGCAGCGTGAGCGGGGGGGCCAGCGATGAGCAGTTCTTC. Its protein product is CASSVSGGASDEQFF.

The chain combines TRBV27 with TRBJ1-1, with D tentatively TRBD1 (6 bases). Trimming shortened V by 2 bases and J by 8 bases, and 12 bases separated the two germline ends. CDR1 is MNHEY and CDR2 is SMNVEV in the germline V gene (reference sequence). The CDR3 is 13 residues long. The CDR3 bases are TGTGCCAGCAGTTTAGCCGGGGGCCTGGAAGCTTTCTTT. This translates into CASSLAGGLEAFF.

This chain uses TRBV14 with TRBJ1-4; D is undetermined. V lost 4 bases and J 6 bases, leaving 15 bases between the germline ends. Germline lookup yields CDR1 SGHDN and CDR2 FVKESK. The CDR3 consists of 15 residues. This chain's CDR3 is CASSPNSRRDEKLFF. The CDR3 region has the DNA TGTGCCAGCAGCCCAAACAGCCGTCGGGATGAAAAACTGTTTTTT.

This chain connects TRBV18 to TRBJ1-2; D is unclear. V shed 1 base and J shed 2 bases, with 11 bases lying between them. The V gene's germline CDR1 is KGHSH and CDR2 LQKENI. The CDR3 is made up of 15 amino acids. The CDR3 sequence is CASSPLSEGNYGYTF. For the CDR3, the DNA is TGTGCCAGCTCACCACTATCGGAAGGGAACTATGGCTACACCTTC. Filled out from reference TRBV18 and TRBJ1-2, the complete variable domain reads NAGVMQNPRHLVRRRGQEARLRCSPMKGHSHVYWYRQLPEEGLKFMVYLQKENIIDESGMPKERFSAEFPKEGPSILRIQQVVRGDSAAYFCASSPLSEGNYGYTFGSGTRLTVV.

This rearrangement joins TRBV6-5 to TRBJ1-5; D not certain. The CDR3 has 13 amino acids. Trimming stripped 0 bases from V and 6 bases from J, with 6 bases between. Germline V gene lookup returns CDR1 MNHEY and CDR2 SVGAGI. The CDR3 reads CASSYSWGQPQHF. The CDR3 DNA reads TGTGCCAGCAGTTACTCGTGGGGTCAGCCCCAGCATTTT.

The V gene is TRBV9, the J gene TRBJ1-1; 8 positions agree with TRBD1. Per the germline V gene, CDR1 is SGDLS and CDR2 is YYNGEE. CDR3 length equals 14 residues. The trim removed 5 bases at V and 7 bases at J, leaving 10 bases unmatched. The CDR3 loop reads CASSADRGPGEAFF. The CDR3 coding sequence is TGTGCCAGCAGTGCCGACAGGGGACCTGGTGAAGCTTTCTTT.

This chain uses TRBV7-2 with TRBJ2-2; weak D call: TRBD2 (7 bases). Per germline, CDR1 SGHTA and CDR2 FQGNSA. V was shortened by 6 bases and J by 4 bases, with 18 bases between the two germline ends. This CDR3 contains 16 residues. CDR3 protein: CASRLGGGGPTGELFF. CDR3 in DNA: TGTGCCAGCAGACTCGGTGGCGGGGGCCCCACCGGGGAGCTGTTTTTT.

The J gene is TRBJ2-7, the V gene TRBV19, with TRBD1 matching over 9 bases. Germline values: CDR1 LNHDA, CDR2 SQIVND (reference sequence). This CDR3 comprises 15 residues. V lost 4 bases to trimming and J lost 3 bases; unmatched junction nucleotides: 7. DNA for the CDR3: TGTGCCAGTAGTAATAGGGGGACAGGGCTCTACGAGCAGTACTTC. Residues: CASSNRGTGLYEQYF.

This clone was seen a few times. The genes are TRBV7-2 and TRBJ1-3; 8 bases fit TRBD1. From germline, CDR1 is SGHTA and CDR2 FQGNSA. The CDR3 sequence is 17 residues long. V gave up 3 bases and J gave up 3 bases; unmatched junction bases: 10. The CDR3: CASSFSDRALYGNTIYF. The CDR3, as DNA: TGTGCCAGCAGCTTCTCGGACAGGGCCCTCTATGGAAACACCATATATTTT.

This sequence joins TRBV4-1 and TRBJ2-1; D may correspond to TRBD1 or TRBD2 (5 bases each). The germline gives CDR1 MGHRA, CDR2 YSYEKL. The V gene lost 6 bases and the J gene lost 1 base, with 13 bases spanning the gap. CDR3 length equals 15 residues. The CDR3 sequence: CASSRDRPSYNEQFF. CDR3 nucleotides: TGCGCCAGCAGTCGGGACCGGCCTTCCTACAATGAGCAGTTCTTC.

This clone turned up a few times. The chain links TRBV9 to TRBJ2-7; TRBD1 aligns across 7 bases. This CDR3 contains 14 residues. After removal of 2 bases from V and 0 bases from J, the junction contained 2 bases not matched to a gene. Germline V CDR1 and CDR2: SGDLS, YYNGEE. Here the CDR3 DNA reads TGTGCCAGCAGCGTCCGGGACAGCTCCTACGAGCAGTACTTC. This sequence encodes CASSVRDSSYEQYF. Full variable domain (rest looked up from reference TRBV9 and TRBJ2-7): DSGVTQTPKHLITATGQRVTLRCSPRSGDLSVYWYQQSLDQGLQFLIQYYNGEERAKGNILERFSAQQFPDLHSELNLSSLELGDSALYFCASSVRDSSYEQYFGPGTRLTVT.

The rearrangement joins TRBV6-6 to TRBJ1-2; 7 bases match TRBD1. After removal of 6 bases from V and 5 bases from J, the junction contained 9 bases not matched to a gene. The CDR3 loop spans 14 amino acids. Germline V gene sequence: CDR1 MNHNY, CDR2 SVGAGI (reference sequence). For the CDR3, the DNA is TGTGCCAGCAGAATAGGACAGGCGCCTTATGGCTACACCTTC. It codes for CASRIGQAPYGYTF.

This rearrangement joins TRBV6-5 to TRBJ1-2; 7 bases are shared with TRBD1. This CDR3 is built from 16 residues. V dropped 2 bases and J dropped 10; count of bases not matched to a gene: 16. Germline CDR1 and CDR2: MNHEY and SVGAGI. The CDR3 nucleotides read TGTGCCAGCAGTTACACCAACTCCGAACGGGACAGCTCCTACACCTTC. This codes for CASSYTNSERDSSYTF.

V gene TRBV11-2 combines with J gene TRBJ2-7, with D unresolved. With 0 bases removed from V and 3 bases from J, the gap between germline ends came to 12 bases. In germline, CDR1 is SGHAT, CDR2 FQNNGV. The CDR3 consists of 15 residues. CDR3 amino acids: CASSLDPGPGYEQYF. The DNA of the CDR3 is TGTGCCAGCAGCTTAGATCCAGGACCGGGCTACGAGCAGTACTTC.

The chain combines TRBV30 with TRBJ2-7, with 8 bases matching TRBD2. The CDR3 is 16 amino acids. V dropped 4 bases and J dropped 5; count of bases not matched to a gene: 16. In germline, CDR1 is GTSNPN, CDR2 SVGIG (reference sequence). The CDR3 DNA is TGTGCCTGGACGGGGGCTGAGCGGGAGAATTTGGACGAGCAGTACTTC. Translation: CAWTGAERENLDEQYF.

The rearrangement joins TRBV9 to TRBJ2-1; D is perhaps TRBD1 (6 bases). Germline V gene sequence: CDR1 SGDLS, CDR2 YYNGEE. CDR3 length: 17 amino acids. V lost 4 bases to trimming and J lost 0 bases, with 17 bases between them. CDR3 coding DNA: TGTGCCAGCAGCTTCTACCGGACAGTATTCTCCTACAATGAGCAGTTCTTC. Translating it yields CASSFYRTVFSYNEQFF.

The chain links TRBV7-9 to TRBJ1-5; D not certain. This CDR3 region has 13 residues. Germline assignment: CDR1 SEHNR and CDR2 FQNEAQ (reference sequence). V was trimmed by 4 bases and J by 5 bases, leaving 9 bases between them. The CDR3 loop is CASSSRVDQPQHF. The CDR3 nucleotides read TGTGCCAGCAGCTCCCGGGTGGATCAGCCCCAGCATTTT.

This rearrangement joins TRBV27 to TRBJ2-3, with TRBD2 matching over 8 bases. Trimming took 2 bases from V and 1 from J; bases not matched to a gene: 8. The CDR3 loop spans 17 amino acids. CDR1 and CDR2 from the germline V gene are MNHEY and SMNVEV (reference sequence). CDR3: CASSLGPTSVRTDTQYF. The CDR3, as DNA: TGTGCCAGCAGTTTAGGGCCGACTAGCGTTCGCACAGATACGCAGTATTTT.

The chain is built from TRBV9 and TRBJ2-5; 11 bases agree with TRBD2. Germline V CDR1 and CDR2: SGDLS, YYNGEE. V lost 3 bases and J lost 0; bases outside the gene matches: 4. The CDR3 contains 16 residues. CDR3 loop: CASSDRTSGYQETQYF. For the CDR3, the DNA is TGTGCCAGCAGCGACCGGACTAGCGGGTACCAAGAGACCCAGTACTTC.

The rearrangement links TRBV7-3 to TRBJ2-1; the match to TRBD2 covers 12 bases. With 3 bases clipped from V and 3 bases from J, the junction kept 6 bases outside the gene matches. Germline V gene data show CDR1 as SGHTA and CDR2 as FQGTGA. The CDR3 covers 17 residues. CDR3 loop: CASSFSSGRAIYNEQFF. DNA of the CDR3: TGTGCCAGCAGCTTCTCTAGCGGGAGGGCGATCTACAATGAGCAGTTCTTC.

The CDR3 DNA is TGCGCCAGCAGCTTGGGAGCTGGGACCGAGCAGTACTTC. It codes for CASSLGAGTEQYF. The chain has TRBV5-1 and TRBJ2-7, with D possibly called TRBD1 or TRBD2 (5 bases each). The CDR3 is 13 residues long. Per germline, CDR1 SGHRS and CDR2 YFSETQ. V was shortened by 0 bases and J by 6 bases, with 10 bases between the two germline ends.

The CDR3 region has the DNA TGTGCCAGCAGCCTATCGGAGGATGAGCAGTTCTTC. Amino acids: CASSLSEDEQFF. V and J are TRBV5-4 and TRBJ2-1; TRBD2 is a possible D gene (5 bases). The V end lost 4 bases, the J end lost 8 bases, and 10 bases lay between the germline ends. From germline, CDR1 is SGHNT and CDR2 YYREEE (reference sequence). The CDR3 is made up of 12 amino acids.

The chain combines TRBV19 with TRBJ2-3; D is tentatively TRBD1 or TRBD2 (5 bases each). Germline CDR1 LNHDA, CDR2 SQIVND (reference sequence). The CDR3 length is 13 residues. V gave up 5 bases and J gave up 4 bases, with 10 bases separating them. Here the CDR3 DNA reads TGTGCCAGTAGTGGGATGGGGGCAGATACGCAGTATTTT. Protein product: CASSGMGADTQYF.

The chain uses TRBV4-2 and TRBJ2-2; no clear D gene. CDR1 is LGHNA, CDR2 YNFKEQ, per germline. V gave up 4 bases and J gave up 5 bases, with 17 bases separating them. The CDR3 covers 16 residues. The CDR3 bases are TGTGCCAGCAGCCCCTCCGTAAAGGAGATAACCGGGGAGCTGTTTTTT. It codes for CASSPSVKEITGELFF.

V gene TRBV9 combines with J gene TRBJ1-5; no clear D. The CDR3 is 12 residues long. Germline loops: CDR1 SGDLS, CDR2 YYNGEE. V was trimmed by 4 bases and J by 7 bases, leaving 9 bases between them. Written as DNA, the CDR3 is TGTGCCAGCAGCAAGGGCGGCCAGCCCCAGCATTTT. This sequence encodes CASSKGGQPQHF.

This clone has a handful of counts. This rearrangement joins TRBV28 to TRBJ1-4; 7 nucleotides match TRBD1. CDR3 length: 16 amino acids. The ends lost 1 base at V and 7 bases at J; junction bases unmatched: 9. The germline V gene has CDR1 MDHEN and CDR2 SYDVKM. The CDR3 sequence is CASSLLGEGATEKLFF. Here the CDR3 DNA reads TGTGCCAGCAGTTTATTGGGGGAGGGGGCCACTGAAAAACTGTTTTTT.